This TCR beta chain derives from a study of CD8+ T cells in alopecia areata. Regarding the study as a whole: Besides other cells, scalp samples also yield sequences of resident alphabeta T cells from normal skin.

Comments on this clone: Its specificity is unknown.

It was cDNA, reverse transcribed from extracted RNA, that served as the sequencing template. Clones were sequenced by immunoSEQ multiplex PCR, and TCRdb holds only the in-frame ones, with some missing. The sample includes more than 130,000 clones, roughly 82% seen only once; the top ten take 20% to 25%. Per germline, CDR1 LNHDA and CDR2 SQIVND (reference sequence). This CDR3 is 15 amino acids long. The V end lost 3 bases, the J end lost 0 bases, and 10 bases lay between the germline ends. Treatment of the sample: oral pan-JAK inhibitor, 5-10 mg twice daily. The researchers isolated CD4+ and CD8+ T cells from PBMCs by sorting.

Specimen: CD8+ T cells sorted from blood, collected at week 4, from a patient treated with tofacitinib. V gene TRBV19 combines with J gene TRBJ2-3; D is undetermined. The source of this sequence is a human donor with alopecia areata. CDR3 bases: TGTGCCAGTAGTATGGTTTCAGCAAGCACAGATACGCAGTATTTT. This sequence encodes CASSMVSASTDTQYF.